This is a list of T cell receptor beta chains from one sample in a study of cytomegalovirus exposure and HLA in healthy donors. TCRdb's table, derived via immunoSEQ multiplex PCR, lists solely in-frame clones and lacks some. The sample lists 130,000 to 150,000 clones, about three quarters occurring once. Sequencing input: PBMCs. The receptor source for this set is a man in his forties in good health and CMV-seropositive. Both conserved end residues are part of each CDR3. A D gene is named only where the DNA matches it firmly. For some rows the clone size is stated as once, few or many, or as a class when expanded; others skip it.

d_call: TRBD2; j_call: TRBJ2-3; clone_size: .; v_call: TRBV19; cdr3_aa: CASSTRTSGRGTTQYF; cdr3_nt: TGTGCCAGTAGTACGAGGACTAGCGGGAGGGGAACAACGCAGTATTTT
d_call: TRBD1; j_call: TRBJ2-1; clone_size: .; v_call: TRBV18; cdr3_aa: CASSREQGALNEQFF; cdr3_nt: TGTGCCAGCTCACGCGAGCAGGGGGCCTTAAATGAGCAGTTCTTC
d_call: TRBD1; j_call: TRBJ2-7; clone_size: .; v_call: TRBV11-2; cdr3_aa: CASRQTGVGEQYF; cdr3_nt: TGTGCCAGCAGGCAAACAGGGGTCGGGGAGCAGTACTTC
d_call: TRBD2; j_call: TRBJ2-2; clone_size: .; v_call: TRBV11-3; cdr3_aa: CASSLRASGRRTGELFF; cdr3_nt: TGTGCCAGCAGCTTGAGGGCTAGCGGGAGACGGACCGGGGAGCTGTTTTTT
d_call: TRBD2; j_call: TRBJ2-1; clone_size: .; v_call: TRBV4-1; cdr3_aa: CASSQSLASGRGNEQFF; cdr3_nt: TGCGCCAGCAGCCAAAGTCTCGCGAGCGGGAGGGGTAATGAGCAGTTCTTC
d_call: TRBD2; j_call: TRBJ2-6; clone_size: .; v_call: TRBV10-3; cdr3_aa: CAISVWLAGAGANVLTF; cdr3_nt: TGTGCCATCAGTGTTTGGCTAGCGGGAGCTGGGGCCAACGTCCTGACTTTC
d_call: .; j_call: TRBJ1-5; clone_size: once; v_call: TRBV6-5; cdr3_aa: CASSYSNNQPQHF; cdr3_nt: TGTGCCAGCAGTTATAGCAATAATCAGCCCCAGCATTTT
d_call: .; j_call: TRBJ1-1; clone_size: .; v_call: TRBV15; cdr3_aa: CATSSEGHPNTEAFF; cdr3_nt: TGTGCCACCAGCAGCGAGGGACACCCGAACACTGAAGCTTTCTTT
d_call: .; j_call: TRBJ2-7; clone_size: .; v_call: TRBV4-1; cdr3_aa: CASSQKLPPGTIYEQYF; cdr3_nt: TGCGCCAGCAGCCAAAAACTACCTCCGGGAACTATCTACGAGCAGTACTTC
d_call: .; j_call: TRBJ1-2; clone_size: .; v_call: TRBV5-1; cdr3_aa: CASSLDSGGNGYTF; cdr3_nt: TGCGCCAGCAGCTTGGACTCTGGGGGCAATGGCTACACCTTC
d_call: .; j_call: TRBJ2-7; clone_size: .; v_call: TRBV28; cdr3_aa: CASTLGGSYEQYF; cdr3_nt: TGTGCCAGCACTTTGGGGGGCTCCTACGAGCAGTACTTC
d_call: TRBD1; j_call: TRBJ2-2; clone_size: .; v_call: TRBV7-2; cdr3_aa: CASSLQGATGELFF; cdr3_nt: TGTGCCAGCAGCTTACAGGGGGCGACCGGGGAGCTGTTTTTT
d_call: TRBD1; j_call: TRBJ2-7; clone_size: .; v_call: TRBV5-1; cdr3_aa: CASMWTGGYDEQYF; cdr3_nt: TGCGCCAGCATGTGGACAGGGGGATACGACGAGCAGTACTTC
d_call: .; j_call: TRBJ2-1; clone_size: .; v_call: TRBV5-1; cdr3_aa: CASSLPRVDEQFF; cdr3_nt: TGCGCCAGCAGCTTGCCCAGGGTAGATGAGCAGTTCTTC
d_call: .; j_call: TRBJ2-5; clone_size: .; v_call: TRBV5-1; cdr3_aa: CASSLEGAGRKTQYF; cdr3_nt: TGCGCCAGCAGCTTGGAAGGGGCAGGGAGGAAGACCCAGTACTTC
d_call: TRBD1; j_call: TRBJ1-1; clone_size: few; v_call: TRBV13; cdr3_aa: CASSFRQGRGDTEAFF; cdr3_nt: TGTGCCAGCAGCTTTCGACAGGGACGAGGGGACACTGAAGCTTTCTTT
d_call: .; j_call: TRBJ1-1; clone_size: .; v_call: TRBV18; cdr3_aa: CASSPTRTAMNTEAFF; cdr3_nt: TGTGCCAGCTCACCAACCAGGACAGCGATGAACACTGAAGCTTTCTTT
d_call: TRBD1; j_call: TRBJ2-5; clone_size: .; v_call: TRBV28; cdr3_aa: CASSLGQVETQYF; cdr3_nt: TGTGCCAGCAGTTTGGGACAGGTAGAGACCCAGTACTTC